This T cell receptor beta chain was recovered during a study of blood T cell repertoires in COVID-19. Study in general: Spain, Italy and the United States supplied samples that represented acute and convalescent COVID-19. PBMCs, B-cell-depleted T cells, or T cells provided the cDNA or gDNA that made up the material.

This CDR3 is 16 amino acids long. In germline, CDR1 is KGHSH, CDR2 LQKENI. Trimming cost V 4 bases and J 0 bases, with 13 bases left between them. The table came from immunoSEQ multiplex PCR; TCRdb's copy has only in-frame clones and leaves some out. The table shows roughly 190,000 clones, with roughly 83% occurring only once. The chain couples TRBV18 to TRBJ1-5, with a tentative D call TRBD1 (5 bases). Material: PBMCs or T cells enriched from blood (not recorded which). The receptor was derived from a woman under 40 who had recovered from COVID-19. CDR3 sequence: CASSRLGGDSNQPQHF. CDR3 sequence (DNA): TGTGCCAGCTCACGTCTTGGAGGGGATAGCAATCAGCCCCAGCATTTT.